One sample yielded the 26 T cell receptor beta chains listed below, sequenced in a study of siplizumab effects on memory and regulatory T cells (dated by TCRdb to the late 2010s). The library relied on the immunoSEQ multiplex PCR assay. This immuneACCESS table, as held by TCRdb, lists in-frame sequences with V and J called but not all clones. Of the missing ones, under half trace to an unresolved V gene in checked studies; the others have no known cause. The sample includes 60,000 to 70,000 clones, with over 75% observed a single time. The top ten clonotypes cover about 1.5% of the sample. Specimen: Tregs sorted from blood. Receptors were obtained from a human donor in good health.

This clone has a single count. The rearrangement links TRBV6-9 to TRBJ1-2; TRBD1 agrees at 7 bases. CDR1 and CDR2 (germline): MNHGY, SVAAGI. The junction had 14 bases not matched to a gene; V was cut back by 6 bases and J by 7 bases. The CDR3 length is 15 residues. The CDR3 DNA is TGTGCCAGCAGCCAGTTGGGACAGCATTTTACTGGCTACACCTTC. As protein: CASSQLGQHFTGYTF.

The chain joins TRBV6-4 to TRBJ2-2; 7 bases agree with TRBD2. CDR3 length: 15 residues. V was pared by 6 bases and J by 1 base, with 5 bases of the junction left unmatched. Germline CDR1 is MRHNA and CDR2 is SNTAGT. CDR3 DNA: TGTGCCAGCAGAGAGACTAGCCTGAACACCGGGGAGCTGTTTTTT. This encodes CASRETSLNTGELFF.

CDR3 DNA: TGTGCCAGCGTCTGGAGGGCGAGCTCCTACAATGAGCAGTTCTTC. Its translation: CASVWRASSYNEQFF. V gene TRBV18 combines with J gene TRBJ2-1; D may be TRBD2 (6 bases). V was cut by 8 bases and J by 0 bases, with 14 bases left in between. The CDR3 runs 15 residues. The germline V gene has CDR1 KGHSH and CDR2 LQKENI.

The J gene is TRBJ2-1, the V gene TRBV6-5; 7 bases map to TRBD1. V was pared by 4 bases and J by 2 bases, with 5 bases of the junction left unmatched. CDR3 size: 15 residues. Per the germline V gene, CDR1 is MNHEY and CDR2 is SVGAGI. The CDR3 reads CASSFDRVPYNEQFF. The CDR3 coding sequence is TGTGCCAGCAGTTTTGACAGGGTACCCTACAATGAGCAGTTCTTC.

The chain carries TRBV5-4 and TRBJ2-3; D gene uncertain. The V end was cut by 3 bases, the J end by 0 bases, with 8 bases between. This CDR3 is 14 amino acids long. Germline V gene data show CDR1 as SGHNT and CDR2 as YYREEE (reference sequence). This CDR3 reads CASSSIQSTDTQYF. The DNA for the CDR3 is TGTGCCAGCAGCTCAATACAGAGCACAGATACGCAGTATTTT.

The rearrangement links TRBV19 to TRBJ1-1, with D hard to call. CDR3 length: 13 residues. Trimming left V 7 bases short and J 1 base short, with 10 bases between. Per the germline V gene, CDR1 is LNHDA and CDR2 is SQIVND (reference sequence). Written as DNA, the CDR3 is TGTGCCAGTACCTTCCCATCGAACACTGAAGCTTTCTTT. Its protein product is CASTFPSNTEAFF.

The genes are TRBV4-1 and TRBJ1-2; 7 bases are a match to TRBD1. The junction had 5 bases not matched to a gene; V was cut back by 0 bases and J by 7 bases. Germline values: CDR1 MGHRA, CDR2 YSYEKL. The CDR3 is made up of 14 amino acids. CDR3 sequence reads: CASSQDGTAGGYTF. CDR3 nucleotides: TGCGCCAGCAGCCAAGATGGGACAGCAGGTGGCTACACCTTC.

The genes are TRBV7-2 and TRBJ2-4; TRBD2 might be the D (6 bases). Germline-derived CDR1 and CDR2 are SGHTA and FQGNSA. The CDR3 spans 16 residues. Trimming left V 1 base short and J 6 bases short, with 16 bases between. The CDR3 protein is CASSLDGGIRRNIQYF. The CDR3 DNA sequence: TGTGCCAGCAGCTTAGATGGGGGGATAAGGAGAAACATTCAGTACTTC.

This clone was found a few times. The chain has TRBV2 and TRBJ1-1; D is undetermined. The germline V gene encodes CDR1 SNHLY and CDR2 FYNNEI. V was trimmed by 7 bases and J by 5 bases, leaving 8 bases between them. The CDR3 runs to 11 residues. CDR3: CASMGGTEAFF. The CDR3 DNA reads as TGTGCCAGCATGGGTGGGACTGAAGCTTTCTTT. The full variable domain, its missing parts supplied by reference TRBV2 and TRBJ1-1, is EPEVTQTPSHQVTQMGQEVILRCVPISNHLYFYWYRQILGQKVEFLVSFYNNEISEKSEIFDDQFSVERPDGSNFTLKIRSTKLEDSAMYFCASMGGTEAFFGQGTRLTVV.

The CDR3: CASSNAYSYNEQFF. The CDR3 DNA reads as TGTGCCAGCAGCAATGCCTACTCCTACAATGAGCAGTTCTTC. The genes are TRBV11-1 and TRBJ2-1; no clear D. Trimming left V 5 bases short and J 0 bases short, with 8 bases between. CDR3 length: 14 residues. The germline CDR1 and CDR2 sequences are SGHAT and FQDESV (reference sequence).

V usage is TRBV28 and J usage is TRBJ1-2, with unresolved D. With 5 bases removed from V and 6 bases from J, the gap between germline ends came to 10 bases. CDR1 MDHEN and CDR2 SYDVKM come from the germline V gene. The CDR3 covers 12 residues. The CDR3 DNA follows: TGTGCCAGCAGTCTCCTCAGAAATGGCTACACCTTC. This sequence encodes CASSLLRNGYTF.

This clone showed up just once. The chain recombines TRBV6-5 with TRBJ2-2, with TRBD2 identical over 7 bases. Germline CDR1 is MNHEY and CDR2 is SVGAGI. V trimming: 6 bases; J trimming: 7 bases; junction bases outside the gene matches: 5. CDR3 length equals 13 residues. In DNA form, the CDR3 reads TGTGCCAGCAGCCTAGCGGTGGGCGGGGAGCTGTTTTTT. It codes for CASSLAVGGELFF.

The chain couples TRBV7-9 to TRBJ2-5, with no clear D. Deletions cut 2 bases from V and 2 bases from J, with 3 bases between. CDR1 is SEHNR and CDR2 is FQNEAQ in the germline V gene (reference sequence). CDR3 length: 12 amino acids. The CDR3, as DNA: TGTGCCAGCAGCTTAAATCAAGAGACCCAGTACTTC. As protein: CASSLNQETQYF.

V is TRBV21-1 and J is TRBJ2-1. TRBV21-1 has pseudogene status. This CDR3 region has 13 residues. The CDR3 is CASSKGVGNEQFF. The CDR3 DNA sequence: TGTGCCAGCAGCAAAGGAGTAGGGAATGAGCAGTTCTTC.

In DNA, the CDR3 is TGTGCCAGCAGCTCTAAGGACAGAGATCTTCACTACGAGCAGTACTTC. Its protein product is CASSSKDRDLHYEQYF. The rearrangement links TRBV7-2 to TRBJ2-7; TRBD1 might be the D (6 bases). V lost 4 bases and J lost 3, with 19 bases in between. Germline assignment: CDR1 SGHTA and CDR2 FQGNSA. The length of the CDR3 is 16 residues.

V and J are TRBV27 and TRBJ1-1; 9 positions agree with TRBD1. In germline, CDR1 is MNHEY, CDR2 SMNVEV (reference sequence). The CDR3 length is 16 residues. V gave up 5 bases and J gave up 4 bases; unmatched junction bases: 11. CDR3 DNA: TGTGCCAGCAGTCCCCTCCCGACAGGGGGAATCACTGAAGCTTTCTTT. This sequence encodes CASSPLPTGGITEAFF.

CDR3 sequence (DNA): TGTGCCATCAGGGGGAAGCAGGGGGCTGGCCGATACGAGCAGTACTTC. It encodes CAIRGKQGAGRYEQYF. The J gene is TRBJ2-7, the V gene TRBV10-3; 8 positions match TRBD1. V shed 6 bases, J shed 4 bases, and the junction held 14 bases outside the gene matches. CDR1 is ENHRY, CDR2 SYGVKD, per germline. The CDR3 has 16 amino acids.

The gene calls are TRBV27 and TRBJ2-5; no firm D call. V was clipped by 2 bases and J by 3 bases, with 28 bases between them. The V gene's germline CDR1 is MNHEY and CDR2 SMNVEV (reference sequence). The CDR3 loop spans 20 amino acids. The CDR3 region has the DNA TGTGCCAGCAGTTTAAAGGGCCACCACGGTTGGGCAATCGGCAAAGAGACCCAGTACTTC. It is translated as CASSLKGHHGWAIGKETQYF.

The rearrangement joins TRBV7-9 to TRBJ2-2, with D possibly TRBD2 on 5 matching bases. The V end was cut by 4 bases, the J end by 1 base, with 10 bases between. The germline V gene has CDR1 SEHNR and CDR2 FQNEAQ (reference sequence). The CDR3 length is 15 residues. The CDR3 region has the DNA TGTGCCAGCAGCTCTCCCGCGGGGAACACCGGGGAGCTGTTTTTT. This encodes CASSSPAGNTGELFF. The whole variable domain, filled in from reference TRBV7-9 and TRBJ2-2, reads DTGVSQNPRHKITKRGQNVTFRCDPISEHNRLYWYRQTLGQGPEFLTYFQNEAQLEKSRLLSDRFSAERPKGSFSTLEIQRTEQGDSAMYLCASSSPAGNTGELFFGEGSRLTVL.

In DNA form, the CDR3 reads TGTGCCTGGACGTTCGGGCGTGCTGGGGCCAACGTCCTGACTTTC. It yields the protein CAWTFGRAGANVLTF. The chain recombines TRBV30 with TRBJ2-6; D is undetermined. CDR3 size: 15 residues. V gave up 4 bases and J gave up 2 bases, with 12 bases separating them. From germline, CDR1 is GTSNPN and CDR2 SVGIG (reference sequence).

V and J are TRBV28 and TRBJ2-7, with TRBD2 identical over 10 bases. Germline V gives CDR1 MDHEN, CDR2 SYDVKM. The CDR3 totals 14 residues. V gave up 5 bases and J gave up 6 bases; unmatched junction bases: 7. CDR3 DNA sequence: TGTGCCAGCAGTACCCTAGCGGGAGAGCGCGAGCAGTACTTC. This gives the protein CASSTLAGEREQYF.

In nucleotides, the CDR3 is TGTGCCAGCAGCTCTTGGGGGACCCAAGAGACCCAGTACTTC. Its translation is CASSSWGTQETQYF. The rearrangement links TRBV5-6 to TRBJ2-5; the D gene could be TRBD1 or TRBD2 (5 bases each). CDR1 and CDR2 (germline): SGHDT, YYEEEE. CDR3 length: 14 residues. V was shortened by 3 bases and J by 1 base, with 10 bases between the two germline ends.

The V and J genes are TRBV4-1 and TRBJ2-4, with unresolved D. The CDR3 has 18 amino acids. The V and J ends lost 2 bases and 0 bases respectively, with 17 bases between them. In germline, CDR1 is MGHRA, CDR2 YSYEKL. The CDR3 DNA is TGCGCCAGCAGCCAATATGAACGGTCCGTGCTAGCCAAAAACATTCAGTACTTC. It translates to CASSQYERSVLAKNIQYF.

This chain joins TRBV19 and TRBJ1-5; 8 bases map to TRBD1. The ends lost 3 bases at V and 4 bases at J; junction bases unmatched: 5. Germline V CDR1 and CDR2: LNHDA, SQIVND (reference sequence). The CDR3 runs 15 residues. CDR3 in amino acids: CASSMRDRLNQPQHF. DNA of the CDR3: TGTGCCAGTAGTATGAGGGACAGGCTTAATCAGCCCCAGCATTTT.

The V call is TRBV6-4, the J call TRBJ1-2; 8 bases map to TRBD1. In germline, CDR1 is MRHNA, CDR2 SNTAGT. V shed 4 bases, J shed 5 bases, and the junction held 3 bases outside the gene matches. CDR3 length: 13 amino acids. This CDR3 is CASSGGQGYGYTF. Here the CDR3 DNA reads TGTGCCAGCAGTGGCGGACAGGGTTATGGCTACACCTTC.

The chain joins TRBV7-9 to TRBJ2-3; 8 positions agree with TRBD1. CDR1 and CDR2 from the germline V gene are SEHNR and FQNEAQ (reference sequence). The CDR3 length is 16 residues. Unmatched junction bases numbered 11, after V lost 5 bases and J lost 4 bases. The CDR3 DNA is TGTGCCAGCAGCCCGACGCTAGGACAGGGACCAGATACGCAGTATTTT. Protein: CASSPTLGQGPDTQYF. Based on the CDR3 plus reference TRBV7-9 and TRBJ2-3, the full variable domain is DTGVSQNPRHKITKRGQNVTFRCDPISEHNRLYWYRQTLGQGPEFLTYFQNEAQLEKSRLLSDRFSAERPKGSFSTLEIQRTEQGDSAMYLCASSPTLGQGPDTQYFGPGTRLTVL.